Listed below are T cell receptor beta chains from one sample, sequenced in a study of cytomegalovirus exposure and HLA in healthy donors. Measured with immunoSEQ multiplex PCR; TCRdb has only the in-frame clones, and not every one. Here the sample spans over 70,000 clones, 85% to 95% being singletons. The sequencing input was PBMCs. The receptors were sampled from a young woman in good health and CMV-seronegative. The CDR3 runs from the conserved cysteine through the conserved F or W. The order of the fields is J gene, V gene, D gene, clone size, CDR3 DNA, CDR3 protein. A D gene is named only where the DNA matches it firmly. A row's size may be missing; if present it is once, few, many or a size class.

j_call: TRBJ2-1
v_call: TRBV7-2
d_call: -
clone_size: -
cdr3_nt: TGTGCCAGCAGCAAAGTAGGACAGTTTATCTCCTACAATGAGCAGTTCTTC
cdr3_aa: CASSKVGQFISYNEQFF

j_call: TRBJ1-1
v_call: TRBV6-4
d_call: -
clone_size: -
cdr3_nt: TGTGCCAGCAGGCAACAGGGAAGTGAGGAAGCTTTCTTT
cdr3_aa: CASRQQGSEEAFF

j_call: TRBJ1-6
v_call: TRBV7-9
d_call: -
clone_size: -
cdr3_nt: TGTGCCAGCAGCTTAGCGCGGGGTATCGGTTCACCCCTCCACTTT
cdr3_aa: CASSLARGIGSPLHF

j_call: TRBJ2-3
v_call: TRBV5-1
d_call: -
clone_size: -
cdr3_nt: TGCGCCAGCAGCTTTACTTCGGGGTTAGACCGCACAGATACGCAGTATTTT
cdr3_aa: CASSFTSGLDRTDTQYF

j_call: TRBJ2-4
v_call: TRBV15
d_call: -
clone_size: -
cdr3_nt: TGTGCCACCAGCAGAGATGGTCGGGGTTTGGCCAAAAACATTCAGTACTTC
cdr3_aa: CATSRDGRGLAKNIQYF

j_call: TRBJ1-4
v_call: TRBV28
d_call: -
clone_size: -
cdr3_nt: TGTGCCAGCAGTTCGCATCGGGGAACTAATGAAAAACTGTTTTTT
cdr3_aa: CASSSHRGTNEKLFF

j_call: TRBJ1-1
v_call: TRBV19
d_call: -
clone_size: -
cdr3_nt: TGTGCCAGTAGTCGCACAGGGCCCATGAACACTGAAGCTTTCTTT
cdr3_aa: CASSRTGPMNTEAFF

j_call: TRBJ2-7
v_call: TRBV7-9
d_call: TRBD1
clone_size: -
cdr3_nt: TGTGCCAGCAGCCGCCGGGGGACAGGGACCTCCTACGAGCAGTACTTC
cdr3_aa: CASSRRGTGTSYEQYF

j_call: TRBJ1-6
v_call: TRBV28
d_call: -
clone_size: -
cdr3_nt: TGTGCCAGCAGTTTACTCTATAATTCACCCCTCCACTTT
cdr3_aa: CASSLLYNSPLHF

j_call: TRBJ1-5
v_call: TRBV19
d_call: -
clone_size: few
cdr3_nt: TGTGCCAGTAGTATGAGGGGGCAGCCCCAGCATTTT
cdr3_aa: CASSMRGQPQHF

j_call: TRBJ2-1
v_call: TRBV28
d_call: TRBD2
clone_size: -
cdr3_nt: TGTGCCAGCGGTTCCTGGGGGGGTGGATCGGTGGGGAATGAGCAGTTCTTC
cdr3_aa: CASGSWGGGSVGNEQFF

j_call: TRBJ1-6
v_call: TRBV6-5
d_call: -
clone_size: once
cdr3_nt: TGTGCCAGCAGTCTTTCACGGGGGGCTGCCCTCCACTTT
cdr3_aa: CASSLSRGAALHF

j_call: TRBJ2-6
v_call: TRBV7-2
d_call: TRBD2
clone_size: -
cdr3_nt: TGTGCCAGCAGCGCTGAGGGGCGGGGGGGCCTTGGGGCCAACGTCCTGACTTTC
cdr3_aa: CASSAEGRGGLGANVLTF

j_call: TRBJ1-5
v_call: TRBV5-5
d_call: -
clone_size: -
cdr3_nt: TGTGCCAGCAGCTTGTACTCGGCGGGATCCAATCAGCCCCAGCATTTT
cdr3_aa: CASSLYSAGSNQPQHF

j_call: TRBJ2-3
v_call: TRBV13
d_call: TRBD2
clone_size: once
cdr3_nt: TGTGCCAGCAGCCAAACCTGGGGTGGAGCGGGGACCCGCACAGATACGCAGTATTTT
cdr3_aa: CASSQTWGGAGTRTDTQYF

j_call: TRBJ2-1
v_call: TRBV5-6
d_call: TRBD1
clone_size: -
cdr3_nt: TGTGCCAGCAGACCCGACAGGGGCAATGAGCAGTTCTTC
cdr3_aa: CASRPDRGNEQFF

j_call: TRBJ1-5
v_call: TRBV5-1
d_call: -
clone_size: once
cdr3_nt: TGCGCCAGCAGCTTGATGACAGGTGGTCAGCCCCAGCATTTT
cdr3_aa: CASSLMTGGQPQHF

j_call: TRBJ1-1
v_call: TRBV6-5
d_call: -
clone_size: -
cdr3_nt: TGTGCCAGCAGTTACTTGAGGGGGGAAGCTTTCTTT
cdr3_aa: CASSYLRGEAFF

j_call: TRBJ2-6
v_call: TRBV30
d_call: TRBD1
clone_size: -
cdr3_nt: TGTGCCTGGAGACCCCCGGGACAGGGAGGCGCCAACGTCCTGACTTTC
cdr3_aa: CAWRPPGQGGANVLTF

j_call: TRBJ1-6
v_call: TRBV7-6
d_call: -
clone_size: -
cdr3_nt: TGTGCCAGCAGCGGAGGAGGGGCTGGCTCACCCCTCCACTTT
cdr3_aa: CASSGGGAGSPLHF

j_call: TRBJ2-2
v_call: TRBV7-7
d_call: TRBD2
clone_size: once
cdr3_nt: TGTGCTAGCAGCCCAGCGGGGCTAGCCGGGGAGCTGTTTTTT
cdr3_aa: CASSPAGLAGELFF

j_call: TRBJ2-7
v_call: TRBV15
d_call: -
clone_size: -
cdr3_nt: TGTGCCACCAGCACCCTGACAGTCTACGAGCAGTACTTC
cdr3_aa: CATSTLTVYEQYF

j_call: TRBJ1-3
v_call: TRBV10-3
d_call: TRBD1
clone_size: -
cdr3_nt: TGTGCCATCAGCGATACAGGGGTTCTCGGAAACACCATATATTTT
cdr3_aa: CAISDTGVLGNTIYF

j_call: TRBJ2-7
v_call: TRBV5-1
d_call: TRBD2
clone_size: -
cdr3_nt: TGCGCCAGCAGCTTGGTGTTCGGGGGGGAGACCGGCGAGCAGTACTTC
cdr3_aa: CASSLVFGGETGEQYF

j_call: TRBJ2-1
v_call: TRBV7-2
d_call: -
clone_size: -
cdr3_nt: TGTGCCAGCAGTTCATCGCCGAGCTCCTACAATGAGCAGTTCTTC
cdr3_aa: CASSSSPSSYNEQFF

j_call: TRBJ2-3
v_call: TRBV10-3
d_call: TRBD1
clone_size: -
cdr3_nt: TGTGCCATCAACCGACAGGGGTTGACAGATACGCAGTATTTT
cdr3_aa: CAINRQGLTDTQYF

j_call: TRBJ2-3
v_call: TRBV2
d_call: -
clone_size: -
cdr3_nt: TGTGCCAGCAGGGGCGGGGATACGCAGTATTTT
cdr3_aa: CASRGGDTQYF

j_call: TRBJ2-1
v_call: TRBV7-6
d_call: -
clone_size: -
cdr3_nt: TGTGCCAGCAGCTTAAAGACGGGGGACAGCTCCCAGTTCTTC
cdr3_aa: CASSLKTGDSSQFF

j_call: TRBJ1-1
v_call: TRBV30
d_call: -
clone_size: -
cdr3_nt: TGTGCCTGGAACAGGAACACTGAAGCTTTCTTT
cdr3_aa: CAWNRNTEAFF

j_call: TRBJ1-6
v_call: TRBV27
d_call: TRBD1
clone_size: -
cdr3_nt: TGTGCCAGCAGTTTCAGGGGGCGGGGATCACCCCTCCACTTT
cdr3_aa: CASSFRGRGSPLHF

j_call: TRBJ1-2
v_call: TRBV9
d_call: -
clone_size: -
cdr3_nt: TGTGCCAGCAGCGTGGGGCAGCAAGGCTATGGCTACACCTTC
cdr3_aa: CASSVGQQGYGYTF

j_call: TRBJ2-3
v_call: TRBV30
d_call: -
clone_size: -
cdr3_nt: TGTGCCTGGAGGGCCAGGGGACACACAGATACGCAGTATTTT
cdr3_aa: CAWRARGHTDTQYF

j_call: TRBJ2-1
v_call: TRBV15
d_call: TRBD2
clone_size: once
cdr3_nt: TGTGCCACCAGCAGAGCTAGATCGGGACTAGCGGGGGGTTCCAGCTCCTACAATGAGCAGTTCTTC
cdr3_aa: CATSRARSGLAGGSSSYNEQFF

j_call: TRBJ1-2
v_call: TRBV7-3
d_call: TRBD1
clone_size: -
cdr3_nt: TGTGCCAGCAGCTTATCAGGGGGTAGCTATGGCTACACCTTC
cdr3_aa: CASSLSGGSYGYTF

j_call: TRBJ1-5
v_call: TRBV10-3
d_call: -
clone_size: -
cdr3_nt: TGTGCCCACGCAGGGACACTCAATCAGCCCCAGCATTTT
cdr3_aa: CAHAGTLNQPQHF

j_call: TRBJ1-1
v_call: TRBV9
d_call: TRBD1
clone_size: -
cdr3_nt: TGTGCCAGCAGCGCTACACACAGGGGGCGGGGTGAAGCTTTCTTT
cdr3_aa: CASSATHRGRGEAFF

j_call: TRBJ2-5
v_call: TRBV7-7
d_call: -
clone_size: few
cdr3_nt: TGTGCTAGCAGCACAGGGCGGGCGGTCGAGGGGGAGACCCAGTACTTC
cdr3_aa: CASSTGRAVEGETQYF

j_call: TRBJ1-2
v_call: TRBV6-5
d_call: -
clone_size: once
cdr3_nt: TGTGCCAGCAGTCCAAGACGGGAGTCACCCTATGGCTACACCTTC
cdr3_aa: CASSPRRESPYGYTF

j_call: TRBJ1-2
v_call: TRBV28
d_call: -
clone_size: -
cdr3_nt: TGTGCCAGCAGTTTGGTAGGGGACATCTATGGCTACACCTTC
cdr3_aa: CASSLVGDIYGYTF

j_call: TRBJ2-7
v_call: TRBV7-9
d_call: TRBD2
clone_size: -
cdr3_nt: TGTGTCACCCCCCCGCCGGGACAGGCTAAGACTAGCGGGTTGTACGAGCAGTACTTC
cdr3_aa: CVTPPPGQAKTSGLYEQYF

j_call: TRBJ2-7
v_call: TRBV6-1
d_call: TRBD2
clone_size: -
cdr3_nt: TGTGCCAGCCGAACGACTAGCGGCAACTCCTACGAGCAGTACTTC
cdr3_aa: CASRTTSGNSYEQYF

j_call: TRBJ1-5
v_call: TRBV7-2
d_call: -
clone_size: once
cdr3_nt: TGTGCCAGCAGCTTGGAGTCTCGGAACAATCAGCCCCAGCATTTT
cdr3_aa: CASSLESRNNQPQHF

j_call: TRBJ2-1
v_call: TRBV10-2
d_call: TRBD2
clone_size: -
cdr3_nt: TGCGCCAGCAGTGAAGGCTGGCGGGGGGACGCCCCTGAGCCTTTCTTC
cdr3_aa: CASSEGWRGDAPEPFF

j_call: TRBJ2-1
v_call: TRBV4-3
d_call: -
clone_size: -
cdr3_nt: TGCGCCAGCAGCCAAGATCCGGGTGATGAGCAGTTCTTC
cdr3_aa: CASSQDPGDEQFF

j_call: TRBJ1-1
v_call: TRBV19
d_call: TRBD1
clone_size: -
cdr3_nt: TGTGCCAGTAGGCCCCAGGGGGCCACTGAAGCTTTCTTT
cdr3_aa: CASRPQGATEAFF

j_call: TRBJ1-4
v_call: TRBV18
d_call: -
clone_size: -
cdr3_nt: TGTGCCAGCTCAAACGGACAGAATGAAAAACTGTTTTTT
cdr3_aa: CASSNGQNEKLFF